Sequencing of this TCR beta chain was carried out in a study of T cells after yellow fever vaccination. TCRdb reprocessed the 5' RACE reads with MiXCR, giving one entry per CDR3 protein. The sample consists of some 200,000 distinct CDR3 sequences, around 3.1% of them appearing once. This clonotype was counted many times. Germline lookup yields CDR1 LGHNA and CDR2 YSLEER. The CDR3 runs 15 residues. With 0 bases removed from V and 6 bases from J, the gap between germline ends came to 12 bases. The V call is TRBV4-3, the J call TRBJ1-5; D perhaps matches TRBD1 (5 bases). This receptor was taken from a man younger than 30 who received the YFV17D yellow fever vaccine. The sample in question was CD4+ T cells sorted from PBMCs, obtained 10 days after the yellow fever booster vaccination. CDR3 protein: CASSQDSQGGQPQHF. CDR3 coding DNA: TGCGCCAGCAGCCAAGATAGCCAGGGAGGTCAGCCCCAGCATTTT.